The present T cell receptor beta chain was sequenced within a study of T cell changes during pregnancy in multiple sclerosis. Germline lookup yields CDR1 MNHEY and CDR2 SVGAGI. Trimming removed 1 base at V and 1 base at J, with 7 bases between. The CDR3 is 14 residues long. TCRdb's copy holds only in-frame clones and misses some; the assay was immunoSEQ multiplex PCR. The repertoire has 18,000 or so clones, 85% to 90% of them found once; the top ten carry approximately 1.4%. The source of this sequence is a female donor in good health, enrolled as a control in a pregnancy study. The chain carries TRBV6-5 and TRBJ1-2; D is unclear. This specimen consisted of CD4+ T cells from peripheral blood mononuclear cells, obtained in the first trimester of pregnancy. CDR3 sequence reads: CASSYFADNYGYTF. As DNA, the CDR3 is TGTGCCAGCAGTTACTTCGCGGATAACTATGGCTACACCTTC.